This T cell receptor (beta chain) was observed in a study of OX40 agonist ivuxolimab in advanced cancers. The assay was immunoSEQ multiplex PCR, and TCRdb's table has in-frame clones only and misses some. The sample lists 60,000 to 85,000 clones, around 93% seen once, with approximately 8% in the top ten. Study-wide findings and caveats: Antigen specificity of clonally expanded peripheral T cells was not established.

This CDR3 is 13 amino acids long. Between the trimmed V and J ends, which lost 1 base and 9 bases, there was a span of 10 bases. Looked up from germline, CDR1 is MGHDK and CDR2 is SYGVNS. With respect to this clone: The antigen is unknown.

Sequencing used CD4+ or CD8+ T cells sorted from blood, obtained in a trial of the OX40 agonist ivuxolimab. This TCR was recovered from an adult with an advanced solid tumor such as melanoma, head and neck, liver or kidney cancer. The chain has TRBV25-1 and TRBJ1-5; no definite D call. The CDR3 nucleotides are TGTGCCAGCAGTGAATCGGCCATAGGGCCCCAGCATTTT. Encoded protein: CASSESAIGPQHF. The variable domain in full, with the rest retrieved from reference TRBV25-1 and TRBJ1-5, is EADIYQTPRYLVIGTGKKITLECSQTMGHDKMYWYQQDPGMELHLIHYSYGVNSTEKGDLSSESTVSRIRTEHFPLTLESARPSHTSQYLCASSESAIGPQHFGDGTRLSIL.